This is a list of T cell receptor beta chains from one sample in a study of OX40 agonist ivuxolimab in advanced cancers. Some clones are missing from TCRdb's copy, which holds only in-frame ones; the method was immunoSEQ multiplex PCR. The sample holds approximately 79,000 clones, about nine tenths seen once. Here the sequenced sample was CD4+ or CD8+ T cells sorted from blood, taken in a trial of the OX40 agonist ivuxolimab. Receptors were obtained from an adult with an advanced solid tumor such as melanoma, head and neck, liver or kidney cancer. The CDR3 runs from the conserved cysteine through the conserved F or W. The order of the fields is clone size, V gene, J gene, D gene, CDR3 protein, CDR3 DNA. A D gene is named only where the DNA matches it firmly. Some rows have no size entry. The others give once, few or many, or a class for an expanded clone.

-	TRBV7-9	TRBJ1-1	-	CASSSPLSSDRNTEAFF	TGTGCCAGCAGCTCCCCCCTTTCCTCCGACAGGAACACTGAAGCTTTCTTT
-	TRBV10-3	TRBJ1-2	-	CATRPLEVRYGYTF	TGTGCCACCCGACCGTTAGAGGTCCGCTATGGCTACACCTTC
-	TRBV14	TRBJ2-5	-	CASSQGRDQRYF	TGTGCCAGCAGCCAAGGCCGGGACCAGCGGTACTTC
-	TRBV7-2	TRBJ2-7	TRBD2	CASSLGGGAYEQYF	TGTGCCAGCAGCCTTGGCGGGGGGGCCTACGAGCAGTACTTC
-	TRBV9	TRBJ1-6	TRBD1	CASSARGQADGPLHF	TGTGCCAGCAGCGCCCGGGGACAGGCCGATGGACCCCTCCACTTT
-	TRBV7-9	TRBJ2-1	-	CASKSALLTAGEQFF	TGTGCCAGCAAATCCGCTCTGCTGACTGCGGGTGAGCAGTTCTTC
-	TRBV13	TRBJ2-7	-	CASSPRRGSSYEQYF	TGTGCCAGCAGCCCCCGGAGAGGCTCCTCCTACGAGCAGTACTTC
-	TRBV7-2	TRBJ2-2	-	CASSLGEAGELFF	TGTGCCAGCAGCTTGGGAGAAGCCGGGGAGCTGTTTTTT
-	TRBV7-8	TRBJ1-5	-	CASSLPGGNQPQHF	TGTGCCAGCAGCTTACCCGGGGGCAATCAGCCCCAGCATTTT
-	TRBV4-1	TRBJ2-3	-	CASSFSDTQYF	TGCGCCAGCAGTTTCTCAGATACGCAGTATTTT
-	TRBV5-6	TRBJ1-2	TRBD1	CASSEGTGVWGGGYTF	TGTGCCAGCAGCGAAGGGACAGGCGTCTGGGGAGGTGGCTACACCTTC
once	TRBV4-2	TRBJ1-2	-	CASSYGRGELYGYTF	TGTGCCAGCAGCTATGGGAGGGGCGAACTCTATGGCTACACCTTC
once	TRBV6-5	TRBJ1-2	TRBD1	CASSYPGDSYPRGYTF	TGTGCCAGCAGTTACCCGGGGGACAGTTACCCTAGAGGCTACACCTTC
-	TRBV13	TRBJ2-3	-	CASSPLKGYTQYF	TGTGCCAGCAGCCCCCTCAAAGGGTATACGCAGTATTTT
-	TRBV20-1	TRBJ1-2	TRBD1	CSAREGQDTF	TGCAGTGCTAGAGAGGGACAGGACACCTTC
-	TRBV27	TRBJ2-7	TRBD2	CASSQRLADEQYF	TGTGCCAGCAGTCAACGACTAGCGGACGAGCAGTACTTC
-	TRBV7-3	TRBJ2-1	TRBD1	CASSMGQGQFF	TGTGCCAGCAGCATGGGACAGGGTCAGTTCTTC
-	TRBV7-2	TRBJ1-2	-	CASSLGGSYGYTF	TGTGCCAGCAGCTTAGGGGGGAGCTATGGCTACACCTTC
-	TRBV2	TRBJ2-7	-	CASSELVGQTYYEQYF	TGTGCCAGCAGTGAATTGGTTGGACAGACATATTACGAGCAGTACTTC
-	TRBV11-2	TRBJ1-5	-	CASSLGWGGNQPQHF	TGTGCCAGCAGCTTAGGTTGGGGGGGGAATCAGCCCCAGCATTTT
-	TRBV19	TRBJ1-3	-	CASSIVKGNTIYF	TGTGCCAGTAGTATAGTTAAGGGAAACACCATATATTTT
-	TRBV4-3	TRBJ1-2	-	CASSHPGRANYGYTF	TGCGCCAGCAGCCATCCGGGACGAGCTAACTATGGCTACACCTTC
-	TRBV27	TRBJ2-3	TRBD1	CASSLSGGWADTQYF	TGTGCCAGCAGTTTATCAGGGGGCTGGGCAGATACGCAGTATTTT
-	TRBV6-6	TRBJ2-7	TRBD2	CATLGGSSYEQYF	TGTGCCACCTTGGGAGGGAGCTCCTACGAGCAGTACTTC
-	TRBV2	TRBJ2-3	-	CASSLLANPAGGTDTQYF	TGTGCCAGCAGCTTACTCGCTAACCCCGCAGGGGGCACAGATACGCAGTATTTT
-	TRBV5-1	TRBJ2-1	TRBD2	CASRASSGAYNEQFF	TGCGCCAGCAGGGCCTCCAGCGGGGCCTACAATGAGCAGTTCTTC
-	TRBV7-9	TRBJ2-2	-	CASSWFTGELFF	TGTGCCAGCAGCTGGTTCACCGGGGAGCTGTTTTTT
-	TRBV6-4	TRBJ1-1	-	CASSGIPNTEAFF	TGTGCCAGCAGTGGGATCCCGAACACTGAAGCTTTCTTT
-	TRBV18	TRBJ1-2	TRBD1	CASSPSTGVVYGYTF	TGTGCCAGCTCGCCGAGCACAGGGGTTGTGTATGGCTACACCTTC
-	TRBV11-2	TRBJ2-5	-	CASSPLPQETQYF	TGTGCCAGCAGCCCCCTACCGCAAGAGACCCAGTACTTC
-	TRBV14	TRBJ1-1	TRBD1	CASSPLRGLGTEAFF	TGTGCCAGCAGCCCCCTCAGGGGGCTCGGCACTGAAGCTTTCTTT
-	TRBV19	TRBJ2-1	-	CASSIKAGPVNEQFF	TGTGCCAGTAGTATTAAGGCGGGGCCCGTCAATGAGCAGTTCTTC
-	TRBV5-6	TRBJ1-4	-	CASSTREEKLFF	TGTGCCAGCAGCACCCGGGAGGAAAAACTGTTTTTT
-	TRBV5-1	TRBJ1-5	-	CASSWAGGNQPQHF	TGCGCCAGCAGCTGGGCGGGGGGCAATCAGCCCCAGCATTTT
-	TRBV19	TRBJ2-5	TRBD1	CASSIQQGARETQYF	TGTGCCAGTAGTATACAACAGGGGGCGAGGGAGACCCAGTACTTC
-	TRBV7-6	TRBJ2-7	-	CASSVSLPGPDEGGQYF	TGTGCCAGCAGCGTTAGCCTACCGGGACCAGATGAGGGCGGGCAGTACTTC
-	TRBV27	TRBJ1-1	-	CASSWGWNTEAFF	TGTGCCAGCAGTTGGGGATGGAACACTGAAGCTTTCTTT
-	TRBV9	TRBJ2-7	-	CASSVASGSNYEQYF	TGTGCCAGCAGCGTAGCTTCGGGCAGCAACTACGAGCAGTACTTC
once	TRBV7-9	TRBJ1-4	-	CASSAPGDEKLFF	TGTGCCAGCAGCGCCCCGGGGGACGAAAAACTGTTTTTT
-	TRBV19	TRBJ1-3	-	CASSGSSGNTIYF	TGTGCCAGTAGTGGCAGCTCTGGAAACACCATATATTTT
-	TRBV5-6	TRBJ2-7	TRBD2	CASSHGVGGESYEQYF	TGTGCCAGCAGCCATGGCGTCGGGGGGGAATCCTACGAGCAGTACTTC
-	TRBV2	TRBJ1-1	-	CVGLMNTEAFF	TGTGTAGGGTTGATGAACACTGAAGCTTTCTTT
once	TRBV18	TRBJ2-7	-	CASSPGGYEQYF	TGTGCCAGCTCACCTGGGGGGTACGAGCAGTACTTC
-	TRBV27	TRBJ1-1	-	CASGETKNTEAFF	TGTGCCAGCGGAGAAACAAAGAACACTGAAGCTTTCTTT
-	TRBV6-1	TRBJ2-7	-	CASKILPSYEQYF	TGTGCCAGCAAAATACTCCCCTCCTACGAGCAGTACTTC
-	TRBV10-3	TRBJ1-2	-	CAIPRSIGGQDYGYTF	TGTGCCATCCCTCGGTCCATTGGGGGGCAGGACTATGGCTACACCTTC
-	TRBV30	TRBJ2-2	-	CAWSFFGGLAGELFF	TGTGCCTGGAGTTTCTTTGGGGGTTTAGCCGGGGAGCTGTTTTTT
-	TRBV19	TRBJ1-1	-	CASTTIMNTEAFF	TGTGCCAGTACCACTATTATGAACACTGAAGCTTTCTTT
-	TRBV6-1	TRBJ2-1	-	CASSEAVQIYNEQFF	TGTGCCAGCAGTGAAGCGGTACAGATCTACAATGAGCAGTTCTTC
-	TRBV29-1	TRBJ1-2	TRBD1	CSVEPGQGPYTYGYTF	TGCAGCGTTGAGCCTGGACAGGGCCCTTATACCTATGGCTACACCTTC
-	TRBV5-6	TRBJ1-2	-	CASSLEGGGYGYTF	TGTGCCAGCAGCTTGGAAGGGGGAGGCTATGGCTACACCTTC
-	TRBV5-6	TRBJ1-4	-	CASSSGRAEKLFF	TGTGCCAGCAGCTCTGGGCGGGCTGAAAAACTGTTTTTT
-	TRBV9	TRBJ2-7	TRBD2	CASSVGGSGGYEQYF	TGTGCCAGCAGCGTAGGGGGTAGCGGGGGTTACGAGCAGTACTTC
-	TRBV9	TRBJ2-3	-	CASSFRGASTDTQYF	TGTGCCAGCAGCTTCCGCGGGGCAAGCACAGATACGCAGTATTTT
-	TRBV7-9	TRBJ1-1	TRBD1	CASSLGQDNTEAFF	TGTGCCAGCAGCCTTGGACAGGATAACACTGAAGCTTTCTTT
-	TRBV19	TRBJ2-7	-	CASTARTETYEQYF	TGTGCCAGTACCGCCCGGACAGAGACCTACGAGCAGTACTTC
once	TRBV6-5	TRBJ1-2	-	CASSDSGNYGYTF	TGTGCCAGCAGTGACTCAGGGAACTATGGCTACACCTTC